The source of this T cell receptor (beta chain) is a study of blood T cell repertoires in COVID-19 (dated by TCRdb to about 2020). Describing the broader study: Samples covering the acute and convalescent phases of COVID-19 were provided by collaborators in the United States, Italy and Spain. The prospective study material was composed of cDNA or gDNA derived from T cells, B-cell-depleted T cells, or PBMCs. Deeply sampled blood TCRbeta repertoires from subjects exposed to, actively infected with, or recovered from COVID-19 were included in the dataset. The repertoires were released in a freely available public database meant as a resource for research on the immune response to SARS-CoV-2. The samples were drawn from two sources: the first 160 participants of the ongoing ImmuneRACE study, and 950 to 1,500 subjects contributed by 6 global collaborators. Sample metadata almost always included a de-identified subject ID, COVID-19 status, age in years and sex. HLA class I and class II types, where available, came from metadata supplied by the sample provider rather than from assay-based typing.

Regarding this clone: Its specific antigen is unknown. The sample holds no much larger clone one base away, and base qualities are not on file.

CDR1 and CDR2, per the germline V gene, are SGHVS and FQNEAQ. The germline ends are 11 bases apart after V is trimmed by 3 bases and J by 12 bases. The CDR3 starts with the cysteine, ends with the phenylalanine, and has 12 residues. The only DNA kept is the CDR3, 36 bases in frame from the first base. General study outcomes and caveats: The amount of clinical and demographic metadata varied by source and participant and was provided uncurated.

Enrolling through a virtual design, the prospective study's participants ranged in age from roughly 18 to 100 years and lived across more than 20 United States geographic areas. In the prospective study, cohorts were assigned on the basis of participant-reported clinical history obtained from a screening survey and a study questionnaire. Recovered participants in ImmuneRACE Cohort 3 were defined as having two consecutive negative NP/OP PCR tests, clearance from a healthcare professional, or resolution of symptoms. In the prospective study, mobile phlebotomists collected whole blood, serum and a nasopharyngeal or oropharyngeal swab from each participant. Over a roughly two-month period, participants in the prospective study had the option of providing additional blood draws and questionnaires. Blood samples from the prospective study were shipped frozen or at room temperature prior to DNA extraction.

The immunoSEQ Assay, a bias-controlled multiplex PCR, was used to amplify TCRbeta CDR3 regions from genomic DNA. As for the original processing: Nucleated cell counts per sample were estimated from amplification of reference gene primers within the assay. To quantify the absolute abundance of each unique TCRbeta CDR3 rearrangement, sequence reads were collapsed and filtered. For each sample, productive Simpson clonality was calculated by taking the square root of Simpson's diversity index across productive rearrangements. Not all clones reach the TCRdb copy of this immuneACCESS table, which keeps in-frame sequences only. Checked studies attribute under half of the gap to unresolved V genes and leave the rest unexplained. That table gives V, J and clone size, and the DNA gave D and trimming. This sample has about 140,000 clones in its table, and around 79% of those were observed once. The ten largest clonotypes hold under 3% of the sample.

Material for sequencing was PBMCs or T cells enriched from blood (not recorded which). This clonotype originated in a woman aged 50 to 65 who had recovered from COVID-19. The rearranged segments are TRBV7-8 and TRBJ2-2, with the D segment identity uncertain. The DNA sequence is TGTGCCAGCAGCTTTGCTGCCGCGCAGCTGTTTTTT. It translates to CASSFAAAQLFF.